This TCR beta chain was sequenced during a study of Graves' ophthalmopathy and Graves' hyperthyroidism. Points from the study as a whole: Blood samples also showed most expanded thyroid clonotypes exceeding 0.001 frequency.

TCR beta CDR3 regions were amplified from RNA transcripts. After a first-round RT-PCR with HTBI primers, a second-round multiplex PCR was run. In TCRdb, the multiplex PCR reads were re-called with MiXCR into one record per CDR3 protein. The data show more than 300,000 distinct CDR3 sequences, with about 18% seen just once and 2% to 2.5% held by the top ten. This clonotype came up many times. Its specificity is unknown. Stable hyperthyroid donors showed no ophthalmopathy during 18 months follow-up. Orbital computed tomography, together with clinical symptoms, serum thyroxine, TRAb and thyroid ultrasound, was used for diagnosis. 10 ml of fresh blood yielded the PBMCs by density gradient. The CDR3 is made up of 15 amino acids. V was shortened by 6 bases and J by 0 bases, with 12 bases between the two germline ends. Per germline, CDR1 SGDLS and CDR2 YYNGEE.

Sequenced sample: peripheral blood. This chain uses TRBV9 with TRBJ2-2, with D perhaps matching TRBD2 (5 bases). This receptor was identified in an adult woman with stable Graves' hyperthyroidism. CDR3 sequence (DNA): TGTGCCAGCACCTTGGGAGACGCGAACACCGGGGAGCTGTTTTTT. This encodes CASTLGDANTGELFF.